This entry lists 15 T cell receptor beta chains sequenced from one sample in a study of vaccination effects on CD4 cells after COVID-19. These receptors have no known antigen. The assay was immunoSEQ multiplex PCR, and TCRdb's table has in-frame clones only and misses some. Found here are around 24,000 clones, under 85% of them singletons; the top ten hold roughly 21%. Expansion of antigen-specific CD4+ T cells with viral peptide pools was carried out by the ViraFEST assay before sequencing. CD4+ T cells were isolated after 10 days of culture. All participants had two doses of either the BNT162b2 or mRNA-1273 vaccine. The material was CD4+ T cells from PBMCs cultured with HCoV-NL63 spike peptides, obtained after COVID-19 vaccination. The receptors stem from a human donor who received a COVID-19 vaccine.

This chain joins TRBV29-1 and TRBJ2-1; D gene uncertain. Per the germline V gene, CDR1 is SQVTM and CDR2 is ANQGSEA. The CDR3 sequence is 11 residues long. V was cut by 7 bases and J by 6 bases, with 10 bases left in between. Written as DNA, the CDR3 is TGCAGCGGGGCACGAGGCAATGAGCAGTTCTTC. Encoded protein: CSGARGNEQFF.

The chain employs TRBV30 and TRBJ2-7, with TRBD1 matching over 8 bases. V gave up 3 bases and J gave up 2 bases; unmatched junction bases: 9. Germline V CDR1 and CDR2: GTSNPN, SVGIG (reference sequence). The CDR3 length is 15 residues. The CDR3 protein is CAWRVRDRNTYEQYF. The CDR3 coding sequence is TGTGCCTGGAGGGTCCGGGACAGGAATACCTACGAGCAGTACTTC.

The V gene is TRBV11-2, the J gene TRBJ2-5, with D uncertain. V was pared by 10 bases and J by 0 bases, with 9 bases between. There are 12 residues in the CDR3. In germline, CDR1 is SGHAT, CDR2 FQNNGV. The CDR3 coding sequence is TGTGCCAACAGTTTTCACCAAGAGACCCAGTACTTC. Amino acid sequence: CANSFHQETQYF.

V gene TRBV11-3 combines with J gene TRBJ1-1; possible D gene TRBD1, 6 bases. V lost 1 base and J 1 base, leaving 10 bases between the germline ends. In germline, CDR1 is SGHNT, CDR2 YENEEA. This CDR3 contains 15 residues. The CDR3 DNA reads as TGTGCCAGCAGCTTAGGGCGGGGGCGGAACACTGAAGCTTTCTTT. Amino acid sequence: CASSLGRGRNTEAFF.

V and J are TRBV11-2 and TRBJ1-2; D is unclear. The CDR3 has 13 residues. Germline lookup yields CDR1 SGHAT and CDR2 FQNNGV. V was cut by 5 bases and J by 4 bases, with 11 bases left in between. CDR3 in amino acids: CASSPQRSYGYTF. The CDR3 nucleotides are TGTGCCAGCAGCCCCCAACGGAGCTATGGCTACACCTTC.

CDR3 sequence (DNA): TGTGCCACCTCTCCCCGGGGCTCTGGGGCCAACGTCCTGACTTTC. Its translation: CATSPRGSGANVLTF. The genes are TRBV27 and TRBJ2-6; possible D gene TRBD2, 5 bases. Per germline, CDR1 MNHEY and CDR2 SMNVEV (reference sequence). V dropped 10 bases and J dropped 0 bases, with 13 bases sitting between them. The CDR3 contains 15 residues.

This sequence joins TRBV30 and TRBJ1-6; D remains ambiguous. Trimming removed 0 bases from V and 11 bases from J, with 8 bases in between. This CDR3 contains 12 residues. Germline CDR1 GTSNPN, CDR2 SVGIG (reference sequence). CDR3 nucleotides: TGTGCCTGGAGTGTAGCGGTGCCACCCCTCCACTTT. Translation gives CAWSVAVPPLHF. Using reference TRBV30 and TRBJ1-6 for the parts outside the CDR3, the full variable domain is SQTIHQWPATLVQPVGSPLSLECTVEGTSNPNLYWYRQAAGRGLQLLFYSVGIGQISSEVPQNLSASRPQDRQFILSSKKLLLSDSGFYLCAWSVAVPPLHFGNGTRLTVT.

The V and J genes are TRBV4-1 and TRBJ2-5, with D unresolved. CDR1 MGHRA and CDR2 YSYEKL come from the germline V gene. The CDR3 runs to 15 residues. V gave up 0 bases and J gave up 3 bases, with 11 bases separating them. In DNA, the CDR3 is TGCGCCAGCAGCCAAGAAGCCCCTTGGGAAGAGACCCAGTACTTC. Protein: CASSQEAPWEETQYF.

CDR3 sequence (DNA): TGTGCCAGCAGCCAAGCGAGCGGGAGGTACCAAGAGACCCAGTACTTC. Translated: CASSQASGRYQETQYF. The rearrangement links TRBV7-2 to TRBJ2-5, with 9 bases identical to TRBD2. With 5 bases clipped from V and 0 bases from J, the junction kept 7 bases outside the gene matches. Germline V gene sequence: CDR1 SGHTA, CDR2 FQGNSA. CDR3 length: 16 residues.

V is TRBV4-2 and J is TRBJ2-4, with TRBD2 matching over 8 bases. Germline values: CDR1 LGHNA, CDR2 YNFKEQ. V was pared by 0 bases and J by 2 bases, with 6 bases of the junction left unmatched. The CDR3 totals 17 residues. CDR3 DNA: TGTGCCAGCAGCCAAGACCCAGCGGGGGCTTCCAAAAACATTCAGTACTTC. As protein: CASSQDPAGASKNIQYF.

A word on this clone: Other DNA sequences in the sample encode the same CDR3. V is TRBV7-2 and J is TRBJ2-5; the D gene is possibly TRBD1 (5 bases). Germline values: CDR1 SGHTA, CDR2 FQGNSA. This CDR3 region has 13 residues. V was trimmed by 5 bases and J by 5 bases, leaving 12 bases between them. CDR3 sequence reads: CASSRQGQETQYF. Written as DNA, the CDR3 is TGTGCCAGCAGCCGGCAGGGCCAGGAGACCCAGTACTTC. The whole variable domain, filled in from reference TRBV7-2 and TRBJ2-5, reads GAGVSQSPSNKVTEKGKDVELRCDPISGHTALYWYRQSLGQGLEFLIYFQGNSAPDKSGLPSDRFSAERTGGSVSTLTIQRTQQEDSAVYLCASSRQGQETQYFGPGTRLLVL.

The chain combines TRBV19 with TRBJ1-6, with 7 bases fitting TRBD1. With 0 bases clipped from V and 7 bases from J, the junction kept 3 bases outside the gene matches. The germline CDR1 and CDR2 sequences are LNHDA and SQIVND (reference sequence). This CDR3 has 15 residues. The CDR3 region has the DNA TGTGCCAGTAGTATAGAAGGACAGGCGAATTCACCCCTCCACTTT. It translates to CASSIEGQANSPLHF.

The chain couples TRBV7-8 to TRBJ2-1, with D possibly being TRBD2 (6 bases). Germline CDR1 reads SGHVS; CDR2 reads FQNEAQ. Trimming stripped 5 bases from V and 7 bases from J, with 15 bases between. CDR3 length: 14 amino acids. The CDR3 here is CASSPPGEFNEQFF. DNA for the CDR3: TGTGCCAGCAGCCCCCCGGGGGAGTTTAATGAGCAGTTCTTC. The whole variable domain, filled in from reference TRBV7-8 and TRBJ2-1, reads GAGVSQSPRYKVAKRGQDVALRCDPISGHVSLFWYQQALGQGPEFLTYFQNEAQLDKSGLPSDRFFAERPEGSVSTLKIQRTQQEDSAVYLCASSPPGEFNEQFFGPGTRLTVL.

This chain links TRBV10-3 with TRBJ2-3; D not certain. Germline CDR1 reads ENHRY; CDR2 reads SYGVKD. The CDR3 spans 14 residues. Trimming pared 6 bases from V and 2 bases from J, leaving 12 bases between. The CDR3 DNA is TGTGCCATCAGCCAGCGAGCAACCACAGATACGCAGTATTTT. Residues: CAISQRATTDTQYF.

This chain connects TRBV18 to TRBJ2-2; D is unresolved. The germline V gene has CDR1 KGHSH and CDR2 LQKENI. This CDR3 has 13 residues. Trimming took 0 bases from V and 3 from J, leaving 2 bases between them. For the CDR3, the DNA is TGTGCCAGCTCACCACCGGACACCGGGGAGCTGTTTTTT. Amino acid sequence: CASSPPDTGELFF.